Listed below are T cell receptor beta chains from one sample, sequenced in a study of CD8 T cells in Susac syndrome. MiXCR, run by TCRdb on the immunoSEQ multiplex PCR reads, gives a single entry per CDR3 protein. The sample shows around 100,000 distinct CDR3 sequences, about 96% of them seen only once. The sequenced material came from CD8+ T cells from PBMCs. These receptors all come from a human donor with Susac syndrome. The CDR3 runs from the conserved cysteine through the conserved F or W. D genes are given only for firm matches. Rows may omit the clone size; those that give it use once, few, many or a size class.

CDR3	DNA	J	D	V	length	size
CASSPALNTEAFF	TGTGCCAGCTCACCAGCTTTGAACACTGAAGCTTTCTTT	TRBJ1-1	.	TRBV18	13	.
CASSKPRSTGNTEAFF	TGTGCCAGCAGCAAACCCAGGAGTACAGGAAACACTGAAGCTTTCTTT	TRBJ1-1	.	TRBV3-1	16	.
CASRQTFNYGYTF	TGCGCCAGCCGCCAGACCTTCAACTATGGCTACACCTTC	TRBJ1-2	.	TRBV5-1	13	.
CASSVGDRNTEAFF	TGTGCCAGCAGCGTAGGGGACCGAAACACTGAAGCTTTCTTT	TRBJ1-1	.	TRBV9	14	.
CASSPAADDEQFF	TGTGCCAGCAGCCCCGCGGCGGACGATGAGCAGTTCTTC	TRBJ2-1	.	TRBV7-9	13	.
CASSKSTDTQYF	TGTGCCAGCAGTAAAAGTACAGATACGCAGTATTTT	TRBJ2-3	.	TRBV2	12	.
CASSPTRGGGATYGYTF	TGTGCCAGCAGCCCGACCCGGGGAGGGGGCGCAACTTATGGCTACACCTTC	TRBJ1-2	TRBD1	TRBV3-1	17	.
CASSIPSTVRGTDTQYF	TGTGCCAGCAGTATACCCTCGACCGTCCGGGGCACAGATACGCAGTATTTT	TRBJ2-3	.	TRBV12-3/TRBV12-4	17	once
CASSRGQPNTEAFF	TGTGCCAGCAGCCGCGGGCAGCCCAACACTGAAGCTTTCTTT	TRBJ1-1	.	TRBV7-9	14	.
CSARGHEWQTGANVLTF	TGCAGTGCTAGGGGACATGAGTGGCAGACCGGGGCCAACGTCCTGACTTTC	TRBJ2-6	.	TRBV20-1	17	.
CASSSEYRGRNQPQHF	TGTGCCAGCAGTTCAGAATACAGGGGGCGCAATCAGCCCCAGCATTTT	TRBJ1-5	TRBD1	TRBV27	16	.
CASSQDRSGVVTQYF	TGCGCCAGCAGCCAAGATCGCTCCGGGGTCGTGACCCAGTACTTC	TRBJ2-5	.	TRBV4-1	15	.
CASSEYAGNEQYF	TGTGCCAGCAGTGAATATGCAGGGAACGAGCAGTACTTC	TRBJ2-7	.	TRBV25-1	13	.
CASSRTGAEQYF	TGTGCCAGCAGTCGGACAGGGGCCGAGCAGTACTTC	TRBJ2-7	TRBD1	TRBV12-3/TRBV12-4	12	.
CASSIPGQGARKTQYF	TGTGCCAGCAGCATACCGGGACAGGGGGCGCGGAAGACCCAGTACTTC	TRBJ2-5	TRBD1	TRBV5-6	16	.
CASSFDGNTEAFF	TGTGCCAGCAGCTTTGACGGGAACACTGAAGCTTTCTTT	TRBJ1-1	.	TRBV7-9	13	.
CASSWPEQETQYF	TGTGCCAGCAGTTGGCCAGAGCAAGAGACCCAGTACTTC	TRBJ2-5	.	TRBV12-3/TRBV12-4	13	.
CASSPPGRYGYTF	TGTGCCAGCAGCCCCCCAGGGAGATATGGCTACACCTTC	TRBJ1-2	.	TRBV7-9	13	.
CASSPLMAGSYEQYF	TGTGCCAGCAGCCCTCTCATGGCTGGCAGCTACGAGCAGTACTTC	TRBJ2-7	.	TRBV7-9	15	.
CSVRGLGANEQFF	TGCAGCGTGAGGGGTTTAGGGGCCAATGAGCAGTTCTTC	TRBJ2-1	.	TRBV29-1	13	once
CASSQDRANTEAFF	TGCGCCAGCAGCCAAGACAGGGCGAACACTGAAGCTTTCTTT	TRBJ1-1	.	TRBV4-1	14	.
CASSELEGSEQFF	TGTGCCAGCAGTGAGCTAGAGGGGAGTGAGCAGTTCTTC	TRBJ2-1	.	TRBV12-3/TRBV12-4	13	.